Each of the 18 T cell receptor beta chains below was sequenced from the same sample in a study of T cells in Graves' hyperthyroidism and ophthalmopathy. Using RNA transcripts as the source, TCR beta CDR3 regions were amplified. TCR CDR3 regions were first amplified by RT-PCR with HTBI primers. TCRdb independently ran MiXCR on the multiplex PCR reads; one entry per CDR3 protein. The table shows hundreds of thousands of distinct CDR3 sequences, with approximately 15% occurring only once. Sequences were obtained from blood. The receptor set was obtained from a woman aged 40 to 55 with Graves' ophthalmopathy.

This clonotype was detected a few times. The genes are TRBV7-2 and TRBJ2-2; TRBD1 matches 7 bases. Germline CDR1 is SGHTA and CDR2 is FQGNSA. J was trimmed by 6 bases and V by 6 bases; bases with no gene match: 7. The CDR3 contains 14 residues. The CDR3 spells CASRKTGSPGELFF. The CDR3 DNA is TGTGCCAGCAGAAAGACAGGGTCTCCCGGGGAGCTGTTTTTT.

This clonotype was seen many times. J is TRBJ2-5 and V is TRBV15, with 9 positions matching TRBD1. Germline lookup yields CDR1 LNHNV and CDR2 YYDKDF (reference sequence). The length of the CDR3 is 13 residues. With 9 bases clipped from V and 5 bases from J, the junction kept 7 bases outside the gene matches. The CDR3 DNA is TGTGCCACAGGGACAGGGTATGAGGAGACCCAGTACTTC. Translated: CATGTGYEETQYF.

This clonotype was counted at least ten times. V and J are TRBV6-2 or TRBV6-3 and TRBJ2-7; possible D gene TRBD1, 6 bases. Per the germline V gene, CDR1 is MNHEY and CDR2 is SVGEGT. CDR3 length: 13 residues. Deletions cut 2 bases from V and 4 bases from J, with 9 bases between. The CDR3 loop reads CASSYQQGYEQYF. The CDR3 DNA is TGTGCCAGCAGTTACCAACAGGGTTACGAGCAGTACTTC.

A few counts support this clonotype. DNA of the CDR3: TGTGCCAGCCGGGGGGCAAGCACAGATACGCAGTATTTT. Its translation: CASRGASTDTQYF. The rearrangement joins TRBV27 to TRBJ2-3; D is perhaps TRBD2 (7 bases). The CDR3 consists of 13 residues. V lost 8 bases and J 0 bases, leaving 9 bases between the germline ends. CDR1 is MNHEY, CDR2 SMNVEV, per germline (reference sequence).

This clonotype was counted many times. The chain has TRBV15 and TRBJ1-2; 9 bases map to TRBD1. The length of the CDR3 is 16 residues. J lost 4 bases, V lost 1 base, and 7 bases had no gene match. Germline V CDR1 and CDR2: LNHNV, YYDKDF (reference sequence). The CDR3 is CATSRGGQGLLYGYTF. The CDR3 coding sequence is TGTGCCACCAGCAGAGGTGGACAGGGGCTTCTCTATGGCTACACCTTC.

The chain is built from TRBV28 and TRBJ2-4; 8 bases align to TRBD1. CDR3 size: 16 residues. CDR1 and CDR2 (germline): MDHEN, SYDVKM. Trimming cost V 5 bases and J 0 bases; bases outside gene matches: 6. The CDR3 is CASSATGGIAKNIQYF. For the CDR3, the DNA is TGTGCCAGCAGTGCTACAGGGGGAATAGCCAAAAACATTCAGTACTTC.

This clonotype was recorded many times. The rearrangement links TRBV7-2 to TRBJ2-7; no reliable D call. This CDR3 spans 14 amino acids. CDR1 is SGHTA and CDR2 is FQGNSA in the germline V gene. V was cut by 0 bases and J by 3 bases, with 9 bases left in between. The CDR3 here is CASSLAGFIYEQYF. CDR3 sequence (DNA): TGTGCCAGCAGCTTAGCGGGATTCATCTACGAGCAGTACTTC.

This chain joins TRBV12-5 and TRBJ2-5, with 8 bases identical to TRBD1. There are 14 residues in the CDR3. The V gene's germline CDR1 is LGHNT and CDR2 FRNRAP. The V segment lost 4 bases and the J segment 1 base; nucleotides outside the gene matches: 2. The CDR3 loop is CASGSDRGQETQYF. The CDR3 bases are TGTGCTAGTGGTTCCGACAGGGGCCAAGAGACCCAGTACTTC.

There are many counts of this clonotype. J is TRBJ1-6 and V is TRBV7-2; D is undetermined. Germline loops: CDR1 SGHTA, CDR2 FQGNSA. The V end was cut by 4 bases, the J end by 2 bases, with 0 bases between. This CDR3 comprises 12 residues. CDR3 coding DNA: TGTGCCAGCAGCTCCTATAATTCACCCCTCCACTTT. Encoded protein: CASSSYNSPLHF.

At least ten counts were recorded for this clonotype. This rearrangement joins TRBV12-3 or TRBV12-4 to TRBJ2-7, with 7 bases fitting TRBD2. Unmatched junction bases numbered 4, after V lost 5 bases and J lost 6 bases. This CDR3 region has 12 residues. In nucleotides, the CDR3 is TGTGCCAGCAGTCAACGCGGGGGCGAGCAGTACTTC. Translated: CASSQRGGEQYF.

This clonotype was seen repeatedly, ten times or more. The chain is built from TRBV2 and TRBJ1-2, with 7 bases lining up with TRBD1. Trimming cost V 6 bases and J 8 bases; bases outside gene matches: 12. CDR3 length: 14 amino acids. Germline CDR1 SNHLY, CDR2 FYNNEI. In DNA form, the CDR3 reads TGTGCCAGCAGCGCCCAGGGGGGCTCTAGCGGCTACACCTTC. It codes for CASSAQGGSSGYTF.

In this sample, this clonotype turned up many times. The chain combines TRBV11-2 with TRBJ2-5, with D maybe TRBD1 (6 bases). V lost 3 bases and J 2 bases, leaving 10 bases between the germline ends. Germline CDR1 is SGHAT and CDR2 is FQNNGV. This CDR3 spans 14 amino acids. Here the CDR3 reads CASSLGALQETQYF. CDR3 nucleotide sequence: TGTGCCAGCAGCTTGGGGGCTTTACAAGAGACCCAGTACTTC.

Ten or more counts support this clonotype. The chain links TRBV2 to TRBJ2-5; 12 positions agree with TRBD1. V was pared by 7 bases and J by 4 bases, with 7 bases of the junction left unmatched. CDR1 is SNHLY, CDR2 FYNNEI, per germline. The CDR3 extends over 15 amino acids. For the CDR3, the DNA is TGTGCCAGCACTTGGGACAGGGGGCGAGGAGAGACCCAGTACTTC. It translates to CASTWDRGRGETQYF.

This chain connects TRBV12-3 or TRBV12-4 to TRBJ2-3; 13 nucleotides align to TRBD2. With 8 bases clipped from V and 6 bases from J, the junction kept 8 bases outside the gene matches. The CDR3 is made up of 15 amino acids. The CDR3 protein is CASARLAGGFDTQYF. For the CDR3, the DNA is TGTGCCAGCGCTAGACTAGCGGGAGGTTTTGATACGCAGTATTTT.

This clonotype was recorded many times. The rearrangement joins TRBV4-1 to TRBJ1-2; a weak D match, TRBD1 (5 bases). Germline-derived CDR1 and CDR2 are MGHRA and YSYEKL. Trimming took off 0 bases at V and 4 bases at J, with 12 bases between the two ends. This CDR3 region has 15 residues. The CDR3 DNA is TGCGCCAGCAGCCAAGATGGGACGGGGGGCTATGGCTACACCTTC. Residues: CASSQDGTGGYGYTF.

This clonotype was recorded at least ten times. V and J are TRBV19 and TRBJ1-2; tentative D call: TRBD1 (6 bases). The CDR3 is 16 amino acids. CDR1 LNHDA and CDR2 SQIVND come from the germline V gene (reference sequence). The V end lost 8 bases, the J end lost 2 bases, and 21 bases lay between the germline ends. As DNA, the CDR3 is TGTGCCAGTGGAGGCCCAGGGGTCTGGTCCAACTATGGCTACACCTTC. It is translated as CASGGPGVWSNYGYTF.

The chain recombines TRBV7-9 with TRBJ1-1, with D possibly TRBD1 on 5 matching bases. The CDR3 totals 13 residues. Between the trimmed V and J ends, which lost 6 bases and 4 bases, there was a span of 12 bases. Germline CDR1 reads SEHNR; CDR2 reads FQNEAQ (reference sequence). Written as DNA, the CDR3 is TGTGCCAGCAGGTCCGGGACGTCCACTGAAGCTTTCTTT. This encodes CASRSGTSTEAFF.

Ten or more counts support this clonotype. The CDR3 DNA reads TGTGCCAGCAGTCCCGGGAGGACTAGCGGGAGGGCCGGGATCTACGAGCAGTACTTC. Translated, it gives CASSPGRTSGRAGIYEQYF. The rearrangement joins TRBV27 to TRBJ2-7; TRBD2 matches at 15 bases. The CDR3 extends over 19 amino acids. V dropped 5 bases and J dropped 3; count of bases not matched to a gene: 14. Germline-derived CDR1 and CDR2 are MNHEY and SMNVEV (reference sequence).